These 28 T cell receptor beta chains were all obtained from the same sample, sequenced in a study of T-cell memory formation after mild COVID-19. TCRdb called the 5' RACE reads again in MiXCR, with one record for every CDR3 protein. The data show 470,000 or so distinct CDR3 sequences, about a sixth seen once. The material sequenced was PBMCs or a T cell subset sorted from them (not recorded which). The receptors come from a man in his late teens or twenties who had mild COVID-19 (a few samples of this study predate the infection). Cell type and time point are not known.

This clonotype has a handful of counts. In DNA, the CDR3 is TGTGCCAGCAGACCCGAGGTTGAAGCTTTCTTT. This encodes CASRPEVEAFF. J is TRBJ1-1 and V is TRBV7-2; D not certain. CDR1 is SGHTA and CDR2 is FQGNSA in the germline V gene. Trimming removed 6 bases at V and 7 bases at J, with 9 bases between. This CDR3 has 11 residues. Complete variable domain (other parts from reference TRBV7-2 and TRBJ1-1): GAGVSQSPSNKVTEKGKDVELRCDPISGHTALYWYRQSLGQGLEFLIYFQGNSAPDKSGLPSDRFSAERTGGSVSTLTIQRTQQEDSAVYLCASRPEVEAFFGQGTRLTVV.

The chain recombines TRBV7-9 with TRBJ2-6; D might be TRBD2 (5 bases). The length of the CDR3 is 15 residues. From germline, CDR1 is SEHNR and CDR2 FQNEAQ (reference sequence). V was pared by 7 bases and J by 2 bases, with 12 bases between. The CDR3 loop is CASIKGATGANVLTF. CDR3 DNA sequence: TGTGCCAGCATAAAGGGAGCCACTGGGGCCAACGTCCTGACTTTC.

This clonotype appeared a few times. V gene TRBV7-2 combines with J gene TRBJ2-2; no clear D. Trimming shortened V by 7 bases and J by 7 bases, and 16 bases separated the two germline ends. Germline CDR1 SGHTA, CDR2 FQGNSA. CDR3 length: 14 amino acids. The CDR3 DNA reads as TGTGCCAGCACCCTCAGCCCCCAGAGCGGGGAGCTGTTTTTT. Protein: CASTLSPQSGELFF.

The chain uses TRBV7-8 and TRBJ2-1; 9 nucleotides match TRBD1. Germline V gene lookup returns CDR1 SGHVS and CDR2 FQNEAQ. Trimming at V came to 3 bases and at J to 14 bases, leaving 20 bases not matched to a gene. The CDR3 covers 17 residues. The CDR3 nucleotides read TGTGCCAGCAGCTTTCGCCCCACAGGGGGCACAAGTTTTAGAGAGTTCTTC. Translating gives CASSFRPTGGTSFREFF.

The rearrangement joins TRBV29-1 to TRBJ2-3; maybe TRBD2 (7 bases). CDR3 length: 14 amino acids. The V end lost 4 bases, the J end lost 14 bases, and 25 bases lay between the germline ends. In germline, CDR1 is SQVTM, CDR2 ANQGSEA. The CDR3 sequence is CSVVVRGARHVAYF. The DNA of the CDR3 is TGCAGCGTTGTGGTTCGGGGGGCCAGACACGTGGCGTATTTT.

The chain combines TRBV7-9 with TRBJ2-7, with TRBD2 matching 9 bases. Per germline, CDR1 SEHNR and CDR2 FQNEAQ (reference sequence). V was pared by 5 bases and J by 7 bases, with 12 bases of the junction left unmatched. The CDR3 extends over 15 amino acids. This chain's CDR3 is CASSPGGLAAQEQYF. The DNA for the CDR3 is TGTGCCAGCAGCCCAGGGGGACTAGCCGCCCAGGAGCAGTACTTC.

The chain joins TRBV7-2 to TRBJ2-1; 9 bases match TRBD2. There are 16 residues in the CDR3. From germline, CDR1 is SGHTA and CDR2 FQGNSA. Losses at the gene ends were 4 bases for V and 10 bases for J; bases not matched to a gene: 14. In DNA, the CDR3 is TGTGCCAGCAGCTCGGCCTTGGGTAGCGGGGGAGTCGAGCAGTTCTTC. Its translation: CASSSALGSGGVEQFF.

This clonotype was seen a handful of times. V is TRBV18 and J is TRBJ2-5; TRBD2 matches at 13 bases. The germline gives CDR1 KGHSH, CDR2 LQKENI. The CDR3 is made up of 16 amino acids. V dropped 3 bases and J dropped 4; count of bases not matched to a gene: 5. CDR3: CASSPPTSGGPETQYF. The CDR3 bases are TGTGCCAGCTCACCGCCGACTAGCGGGGGGCCAGAGACCCAGTACTTC. Full variable domain (rest looked up from reference TRBV18 and TRBJ2-5): NAGVMQNPRHLVRRRGQEARLRCSPMKGHSHVYWYRQLPEEGLKFMVYLQKENIIDESGMPKERFSAEFPKEGPSILRIQQVVRGDSAAYFCASSPPTSGGPETQYFGPGTRLLVL.

In this sample, this clonotype turned up a few times. The J gene is TRBJ1-1, the V gene TRBV12-3 or TRBV12-4, with a possible D match to TRBD1 (6 bases). The germline V and J ends were trimmed by 4 bases and 2 bases, with 14 bases remaining between them. The CDR3 is 15 residues long. For the CDR3, the DNA is TGTGCCAGCAGTTCTTTGAGGGACACAAACACTGAAGCTTTCTTT. It yields the protein CASSSLRDTNTEAFF.

The V and J genes are TRBV5-1 and TRBJ2-3; D is tentatively TRBD1 or TRBD2 (5 bases each). The CDR3 is 14 amino acids. Trimming stripped 0 bases from V and 5 bases from J, with 10 bases between. CDR1 is SGHRS, CDR2 YFSETQ, per germline. The CDR3 sequence: CASSLAREIDTQYF. The CDR3 nucleotides read TGCGCCAGCAGCTTGGCCAGGGAGATAGATACGCAGTATTTT.

This clonotype has just a few counts. The V call is TRBV29-1, the J call TRBJ2-5; maybe TRBD2 (5 bases). Trimming stripped 7 bases from V and 4 bases from J, with 13 bases between. Germline V gene data show CDR1 as SQVTM and CDR2 as ANQGSEA. There are 12 residues in the CDR3. DNA for the CDR3: TGCAGCGCGGTTGAGGGTGCAGAGACCCAGTACTTC. Translating it yields CSAVEGAETQYF.

There are a few counts of this clonotype. This chain joins TRBV2 and TRBJ1-3, with D unclear. V lost 9 bases to trimming and J lost 0 bases, with 9 bases between them. Germline loops: CDR1 SNHLY, CDR2 FYNNEI. The CDR3 extends over 13 amino acids. The CDR3 region is CASLRSSGNTIYF. The CDR3 nucleotides are TGTGCCAGTCTACGCAGCTCTGGAAACACCATATATTTT.

This chain joins TRBV5-1 and TRBJ1-1; 10 nucleotides align to TRBD1. The CDR3 sequence is 15 residues long. V gave up 2 bases and J gave up 2 bases; unmatched junction bases: 3. Germline values: CDR1 SGHRS, CDR2 YFSETQ. The CDR3 sequence is CASSFWTGGNTEAFF. CDR3 DNA sequence: TGCGCCAGCAGCTTTTGGACAGGGGGTAACACTGAAGCTTTCTTT.

This clonotype was found once. A much larger clone differs from this one at a single base, so this may be a read error. V is TRBV10-3 and J is TRBJ2-1, with TRBD2 as a possible D gene (7 bases). V shed 6 bases and J shed 8 bases, with 17 bases lying between them. This CDR3 is 14 amino acids long. Germline V gives CDR1 ENHRY, CDR2 SYGVKD. CDR3 sequence reads: CAISSAGEGDEQFF. The CDR3 nucleotides are TGTGCCATCAGCTCGGCGGGGGAGGGGGATGAGCAGTTCTTC.

The rearrangement joins TRBV7-9 to TRBJ2-3, with TRBD2 matching over 9 bases. Germline V gene sequence: CDR1 SEHNR, CDR2 FQNEAQ (reference sequence). With 5 bases clipped from V and 0 bases from J, the junction kept 12 bases outside the gene matches. CDR3 length equals 18 residues. CDR3 protein: CASSPGRLAVASTDTQYF. CDR3 DNA sequence: TGTGCCAGCAGCCCAGGACGACTAGCGGTTGCTAGCACAGATACGCAGTATTTT.

In its sample, this clonotype was seen a few times. CDR3 protein: CASSYGDQGSGGYTF. The CDR3 nucleotides are TGCGCCAGCAGCTACGGGGACCAGGGTAGCGGCGGCTACACCTTC. V usage is TRBV5-1 and J usage is TRBJ1-2, with TRBD1 as a possible D gene (5 bases). The CDR3 has 15 amino acids. The V end was cut by 3 bases, the J end by 8 bases, with 20 bases between. CDR1 and CDR2 from the germline V gene are SGHRS and YFSETQ.

This clonotype was seen a handful of times. The chain has TRBV9 and TRBJ2-7; D may be TRBD1 (5 bases). Trimming removed 0 bases at V and 0 bases at J, with 13 bases between. The CDR3 has 16 amino acids. Looked up from germline, CDR1 is SGDLS and CDR2 is YYNGEE. The CDR3 sequence: CASSVEAGRPSYEQYF. The CDR3 DNA reads as TGTGCCAGCAGCGTAGAAGCAGGGCGACCCTCCTACGAGCAGTACTTC.

The CDR3 here is CASSQEGGYGYTF. The CDR3 DNA follows: TGCGCCAGCAGCCAAGAGGGGGGCTATGGCTACACCTTC. The V call is TRBV4-1, the J call TRBJ1-2, with a weak D call TRBD1 (5 bases). Trimming pared 0 bases from V and 4 bases from J, leaving 6 bases between. Looked up from germline, CDR1 is MGHRA and CDR2 is YSYEKL. The CDR3 contains 13 residues.

The chain has TRBV27 and TRBJ2-1; D uncertain. V was shortened by 0 bases and J by 1 base, with 10 bases between the two germline ends. This CDR3 is 16 amino acids long. CDR1 and CDR2 from the germline V gene are MNHEY and SMNVEV (reference sequence). The CDR3 sequence is CASSLSTVSSYNEQFF. CDR3 nucleotide sequence: TGTGCCAGCAGTTTATCCACAGTCTCGTCCTACAATGAGCAGTTCTTC.

This clonotype has a handful of counts. The chain recombines TRBV12-3 or TRBV12-4 with TRBJ2-3; TRBD2 agrees at 12 bases. This CDR3 has 15 amino acids. Trimming removed 7 bases from V and 4 bases from J; junction bases left unmatched: 6. The CDR3 protein is CASTLTSGGSDTQYF. The CDR3 region has the DNA TGTGCCAGCACTCTGACTAGCGGGGGATCAGATACGCAGTATTTT.

The chain links TRBV28 to TRBJ2-7; D call uncertain. The CDR3 is made up of 12 amino acids. V was trimmed by 6 bases and J by 6 bases, leaving 12 bases between them. The V gene's germline CDR1 is MDHEN and CDR2 SYDVKM. CDR3: CASSPPTREQYV. CDR3 DNA: TGTGCCAGCAGCCCCCCCACCCGCGAGCAGTACGTC.

CDR3 in amino acids: CASGTGGLKRTKNIQYF. The CDR3 DNA sequence: TGTGCCAGTGGGACTGGAGGCCTCAAGAGGACCAAAAACATTCAGTACTTC. V gene TRBV12-3 or TRBV12-4 combines with J gene TRBJ2-4; D perhaps matches TRBD2 (6 bases). Trimming left V 9 bases short and J 2 bases short, with 23 bases between. CDR3 size: 17 residues.

The rearrangement joins TRBV7-2 to TRBJ2-7; D assignment may be TRBD1 or TRBD2 (5 bases each). This CDR3 comprises 16 residues. The germline V gene has CDR1 SGHTA and CDR2 FQGNSA. V lost 0 bases to trimming and J lost 8 bases, with 20 bases between them. DNA for the CDR3: TGTGCCAGCAGCTTAGCCCGGGGCAGGGAATATCTTAAGCAGTACTTC. It specifies CASSLARGREYLKQYF.

This clonotype was counted a single time. The J gene is TRBJ2-5, the V gene TRBV12-3 or TRBV12-4, with D tentatively TRBD2 (5 bases). Trimming left V 3 bases short and J 2 bases short, with 13 bases between. This CDR3 contains 15 residues. The CDR3: CASSFSGSRQETQYF. CDR3 DNA sequence: TGTGCCAGCAGTTTTTCTGGGAGTAGGCAAGAGACCCAGTACTTC.

The V and J genes are TRBV19 and TRBJ1-5; D perhaps matches TRBD1 (6 bases). Germline CDR1 reads LNHDA; CDR2 reads SQIVND (reference sequence). V was cut by 2 bases and J by 7 bases, with 15 bases left in between. The CDR3 totals 15 residues. The CDR3 is CASSIWGQGKQPQHF. CDR3 sequence (DNA): TGTGCCAGTAGTATATGGGGGCAGGGAAAACAGCCCCAGCATTTT.

This chain links TRBV5-6 with TRBJ2-3; 11 bases fit TRBD1. This CDR3 is 15 amino acids long. Per the germline V gene, CDR1 is SGHDT and CDR2 is YYEEEE. Trimming removed 4 bases from V and 3 bases from J; junction bases left unmatched: 4. The CDR3 sequence is CASSTGQGETDTQYF. Written as DNA, the CDR3 is TGTGCCAGCAGCACGGGACAGGGGGAAACAGATACGCAGTATTTT.

In this sample, this clonotype turned up many times. The chain couples TRBV20-1 to TRBJ1-1, with a weak D call TRBD1 (6 bases). The germline V gene has CDR1 DFQATT and CDR2 SNEGSKA (reference sequence). CDR3 length: 12 residues. V gave up 5 bases and J gave up 3 bases, with 10 bases separating them. CDR3 in DNA: TGCAGTGCTCAGGGGTGGGACACTGAAGCTTTCTTT. Its protein is CSAQGWDTEAFF.

The table lists this clonotype with a few counts. This chain joins TRBV12-3 or TRBV12-4 and TRBJ1-1; a possible D gene is TRBD1 (6 bases). V lost 7 bases, J lost 0 bases, and 9 bases lay in between. This CDR3 has 13 residues. CDR3 in DNA: TGTGCCAGCAACGACAGGTTGAACACTGAAGCTTTCTTT. Encoded protein: CASNDRLNTEAFF.